These T cell receptor beta chains were read from a single sample in a study of identical twins. TCRdb called the 5' RACE reads again in MiXCR, with one record for every CDR3 protein. The sample lists about 190,000 distinct CDR3 sequences; more than 15% were seen once. Another study also made use of these data, one on T cells expressing NK-cell markers.

The specimen was CD8+ T cells sorted from blood. These receptors all stem from a woman between 18 and 29 years old in good health. The CDR3 runs from the conserved cysteine through the conserved F or W. Each record gives: D gene, clone size, V gene, J gene, CDR3 length, CDR3 protein, CDR3 DNA. D genes are given only for firm matches. Size values are once, few and many counts, or a class for expanded clones, and some rows have none.

D gene: -
clone size: few
V gene: TRBV3-1
J gene: TRBJ1-6
CDR3 length: 16
CDR3 protein: CASSPPKQGPNSPLHF
CDR3 DNA: TGTGCCAGCAGCCCACCCAAGCAGGGGCCTAATTCACCCCTCCACTTT

D gene: TRBD1
clone size: few
V gene: TRBV7-2
J gene: TRBJ2-7
CDR3 length: 14
CDR3 protein: CASSPQGKGNEQYF
CDR3 DNA: TGTGCCAGCAGCCCACAGGGGAAAGGAAACGAGCAGTACTTC

D gene: -
clone size: few
V gene: TRBV21-1
J gene: TRBJ2-4
CDR3 length: 18
CDR3 protein: CASNARGSGSLPKNIQYF
CDR3 DNA: TGTGCCAGCAACGCTAGGGGTAGCGGGAGTTTACCCAAAAACATTCAGTACTTC

D gene: -
clone size: -
V gene: TRBV7-6
J gene: TRBJ2-1
CDR3 length: 15
CDR3 protein: CASRQTSLSKDEQFF
CDR3 DNA: TGTGCCAGCAGGCAGACTAGTTTATCTAAGGATGAGCAGTTCTTC

D gene: -
clone size: few
V gene: TRBV12-3/TRBV12-4
J gene: TRBJ2-1
CDR3 length: 14
CDR3 protein: CASSFVGGRDEQFF
CDR3 DNA: TGTGCCAGCAGTTTTGTGGGGGGGCGGGATGAGCAGTTCTTC

D gene: -
clone size: -
V gene: TRBV20-1
J gene: TRBJ2-3
CDR3 length: 13
CDR3 protein: CSAFPRHTDTQYF
CDR3 DNA: TGCAGTGCTTTCCCCCGGCACACAGATACGCAGTATTTT

D gene: -
clone size: many
V gene: TRBV6-2/TRBV6-3
J gene: TRBJ2-2
CDR3 length: 14
CDR3 protein: CASRGKGNTGELFF
CDR3 DNA: TGTGCCAGCCGAGGGAAGGGAAACACCGGGGAGCTGTTTTTT

D gene: TRBD2
clone size: few
V gene: TRBV12-3/TRBV12-4
J gene: TRBJ2-5
CDR3 length: 17
CDR3 protein: CASSFGLAGGLQETQYF
CDR3 DNA: TGTGCCAGCAGTTTCGGACTAGCGGGGGGCCTACAAGAGACCCAGTACTTC

D gene: TRBD2
clone size: few
V gene: TRBV3-1
J gene: TRBJ2-3
CDR3 length: 16
CDR3 protein: CASSHPMGLASDTQYF
CDR3 DNA: TGTGCCAGCAGCCACCCCATGGGACTAGCGTCGGATACGCAGTATTTT

D gene: -
clone size: few
V gene: TRBV5-6
J gene: TRBJ1-1
CDR3 length: 13
CDR3 protein: CASSLAENTEAFF
CDR3 DNA: TGTGCCAGCAGCTTGGCAGAGAACACTGAAGCTTTCTTT

D gene: TRBD2
clone size: few
V gene: TRBV7-2
J gene: TRBJ2-5
CDR3 length: 15
CDR3 protein: CASSLLAGDSETQYF
CDR3 DNA: TGTGCCAGCAGTCTACTAGCGGGGGATTCGGAGACCCAGTACTTC

D gene: -
clone size: many
V gene: TRBV3-1
J gene: TRBJ2-1
CDR3 length: 18
CDR3 protein: CASSHLGGSEPMVDEQFF
CDR3 DNA: TGTGCCAGCAGCCACTTGGGGGGTTCCGAGCCCATGGTGGATGAGCAGTTCTTC

D gene: -
clone size: once
V gene: TRBV7-3
J gene: TRBJ1-6
CDR3 length: 15
CDR3 protein: CASSLSSHYNSPLHF
CDR3 DNA: TGTGCCAGCAGCTTAAGCTCGCATTATAATTCACCCCTCCACTTT

D gene: -
clone size: many
V gene: TRBV12-3/TRBV12-4
J gene: TRBJ1-2
CDR3 length: 14
CDR3 protein: CASSDVPGAYGYTF
CDR3 DNA: TGTGCCAGCAGCGACGTCCCGGGAGCCTATGGCTACACCTTC

D gene: -
clone size: few
V gene: TRBV7-6
J gene: TRBJ1-4
CDR3 length: 15
CDR3 protein: CASSLAGGPNEKLFF
CDR3 DNA: TGTGCCAGCAGCTTAGCGGGAGGCCCCAATGAAAAACTGTTTTTT

D gene: TRBD2
clone size: -
V gene: TRBV7-9
J gene: TRBJ2-7
CDR3 length: 15
CDR3 protein: CASSFRTSGRHEQYF
CDR3 DNA: TGTGCCAGCAGCTTTCGGACTAGCGGGAGACACGAGCAGTACTTC

D gene: -
clone size: many
V gene: TRBV20-1
J gene: TRBJ1-1
CDR3 length: 15
CDR3 protein: CSASSPRTGNTEAFF
CDR3 DNA: TGCAGTGCTAGTAGTCCCCGAACGGGGAACACTGAAGCTTTCTTT

D gene: TRBD2
clone size: -
V gene: TRBV20-1
J gene: TRBJ2-1
CDR3 length: 16
CDR3 protein: CSARDVRDGGYNEQFF
CDR3 DNA: TGCAGTGCTAGAGATGTAAGGGACGGGGGGTACAATGAGCAGTTCTTC

D gene: TRBD2
clone size: -
V gene: TRBV20-1
J gene: TRBJ2-1
CDR3 length: 14
CDR3 protein: CSATDRTSIGRQFF
CDR3 DNA: TGCAGTGCTACAGATCGGACTAGCATTGGTAGGCAGTTCTTC

D gene: TRBD2
clone size: once
V gene: TRBV20-1
J gene: TRBJ2-3
CDR3 length: 16
CDR3 protein: CSARDYGSGTTDTQYF
CDR3 DNA: TGCAGTGCTAGAGATTATGGTAGCGGGACGACAGATACGCAGTATTTT

D gene: TRBD1
clone size: -
V gene: TRBV10-3
J gene: TRBJ2-7
CDR3 length: 15
CDR3 protein: CAISDEQGAFYEQYF
CDR3 DNA: TGTGCCATCAGTGATGAGCAGGGGGCATTTTACGAGCAGTACTTC

D gene: -
clone size: few
V gene: TRBV3-1
J gene: TRBJ2-1
CDR3 length: 14
CDR3 protein: CASSPQVSYNEQFF
CDR3 DNA: TGTGCCAGCAGCCCTCAAGTCTCCTACAATGAGCAGTTCTTC

D gene: -
clone size: -
V gene: TRBV14
J gene: TRBJ1-5
CDR3 length: 12
CDR3 protein: CASSPGSQPQHF
CDR3 DNA: TGTGCCAGCAGCCCCGGGAGTCAGCCCCAGCATTTT

D gene: -
clone size: few
V gene: TRBV30
J gene: TRBJ1-1
CDR3 length: 12
CDR3 protein: CAQLTPGTEAFF
CDR3 DNA: TGTGCCCAGCTCACCCCGGGGACTGAAGCTTTCTTT

D gene: -
clone size: -
V gene: TRBV20-1
J gene: TRBJ2-5
CDR3 length: 14
CDR3 protein: CSARGPDETETQYF
CDR3 DNA: TGCAGTGCCAGGGGACCCGATGAGACGGAGACCCAGTACTTC

D gene: -
clone size: few
V gene: TRBV20-1
J gene: TRBJ1-1
CDR3 length: 13
CDR3 protein: CSAYEGVGTEAFF
CDR3 DNA: TGCAGTGCTTACGAGGGGGTCGGTACTGAAGCTTTCTTT

D gene: -
clone size: few
V gene: TRBV10-3
J gene: TRBJ1-2
CDR3 length: 14
CDR3 protein: CAISESGLYYGYTF
CDR3 DNA: TGTGCCATCAGTGAGTCTGGACTCTACTATGGCTACACCTTC

D gene: -
clone size: few
V gene: TRBV6-2/TRBV6-3
J gene: TRBJ1-1
CDR3 length: 13
CDR3 protein: CASSNLQNTEAFF
CDR3 DNA: TGTGCCAGCAGTAACCTACAGAACACTGAAGCTTTCTTT

D gene: TRBD2
clone size: -
V gene: TRBV9
J gene: TRBJ2-1
CDR3 length: 14
CDR3 protein: CASSVAGGTSEQFF
CDR3 DNA: TGTGCCAGCAGCGTAGCGGGAGGTACTAGTGAGCAGTTCTTC

D gene: -
clone size: -
V gene: TRBV11-2
J gene: TRBJ2-1
CDR3 length: 15
CDR3 protein: CASSVGRDGRNEQFF
CDR3 DNA: TGTGCCAGCAGCGTAGGGCGAGATGGAAGAAATGAGCAGTTCTTC

D gene: TRBD1
clone size: few
V gene: TRBV6-1
J gene: TRBJ1-1
CDR3 length: 13
CDR3 protein: CASSPDRGNEAFF
CDR3 DNA: TGTGCCAGCAGTCCTGACAGGGGCAATGAAGCTTTCTTT

D gene: TRBD1
clone size: few
V gene: TRBV12-3/TRBV12-4
J gene: TRBJ1-2
CDR3 length: 16
CDR3 protein: CASSLFSGGSRYGYTF
CDR3 DNA: TGTGCCAGCAGTTTATTTTCAGGGGGCAGTAGGTATGGCTACACCTTC

D gene: TRBD2
clone size: -
V gene: TRBV9
J gene: TRBJ2-1
CDR3 length: 16
CDR3 protein: CASSDYSGYTWNEQFF
CDR3 DNA: TGTGCCAGCAGCGATTATAGCGGGTATACCTGGAATGAGCAGTTCTTC

D gene: -
clone size: few
V gene: TRBV4-3
J gene: TRBJ2-7
CDR3 length: 16
CDR3 protein: CASSQERGVLNYEQYF
CDR3 DNA: TGCGCCAGCAGCCAAGAACGGGGCGTTCTGAATTACGAGCAGTACTTC

D gene: TRBD1
clone size: few
V gene: TRBV6-1
J gene: TRBJ2-1
CDR3 length: 14
CDR3 protein: CASSPGTGGDEQFF
CDR3 DNA: TGTGCCAGCAGTCCGGGGACAGGGGGCGATGAGCAGTTCTTC

D gene: -
clone size: -
V gene: TRBV20-1
J gene: TRBJ1-2
CDR3 length: 13
CDR3 protein: CSARSGDDYGYTF
CDR3 DNA: TGCAGTGCTAGATCAGGGGATGACTATGGCTACACCTTC

D gene: -
clone size: few
V gene: TRBV20-1
J gene: TRBJ1-1
CDR3 length: 14
CDR3 protein: CSAKSGGVDTEAFF
CDR3 DNA: TGCAGTGCTAAATCGGGGGGGGTGGACACTGAAGCTTTCTTT

D gene: -
clone size: -
V gene: TRBV7-9
J gene: TRBJ1-1
CDR3 length: 12
CDR3 protein: CASTGDNTEAFF
CDR3 DNA: TGTGCCAGCACAGGGGATAACACTGAAGCTTTCTTT

D gene: -
clone size: -
V gene: TRBV7-2
J gene: TRBJ2-3
CDR3 length: 13
CDR3 protein: CASSYWAVNTQYF
CDR3 DNA: TGTGCCAGCAGCTATTGGGCCGTCAATACGCAGTATTTT

D gene: TRBD2
clone size: many
V gene: TRBV11-2
J gene: TRBJ2-1
CDR3 length: 18
CDR3 protein: CASSLGTSGGSSYNEQFF
CDR3 DNA: TGTGCCAGCAGCTTAGGGACTAGCGGGGGGAGCTCCTACAATGAGCAGTTCTTC

D gene: -
clone size: many
V gene: TRBV28
J gene: TRBJ2-3
CDR3 length: 16
CDR3 protein: CASSLFGTGSTDTQYF
CDR3 DNA: TGTGCCAGCAGTTTATTTGGCACAGGGAGCACAGATACGCAGTATTTT

D gene: -
clone size: many
V gene: TRBV27
J gene: TRBJ1-5
CDR3 length: 12
CDR3 protein: CASKSSNQPQHF
CDR3 DNA: TGTGCCAGCAAATCTAGCAATCAGCCCCAGCATTTT

D gene: -
clone size: -
V gene: TRBV4-1
J gene: TRBJ2-7
CDR3 length: 16
CDR3 protein: CASSQVVEGSSYEQYF
CDR3 DNA: TGCGCCAGCAGCCAAGTCGTCGAGGGGAGCTCCTACGAGCAGTACTTC

D gene: -
clone size: few
V gene: TRBV9
J gene: TRBJ2-3
CDR3 length: 16
CDR3 protein: CASSVSQGGNTDTQYF
CDR3 DNA: TGTGCCAGCAGCGTCTCACAGGGGGGGAACACAGATACGCAGTATTTT

D gene: -
clone size: few
V gene: TRBV5-1
J gene: TRBJ2-1
CDR3 length: 14
CDR3 protein: CASSPVLGYNEQFF
CDR3 DNA: TGCGCCAGCAGCCCGGTACTGGGGTACAATGAGCAGTTCTTC

D gene: TRBD2
clone size: few
V gene: TRBV5-1
J gene: TRBJ2-2
CDR3 length: 16
CDR3 protein: CASSSGLAGAAGELFF
CDR3 DNA: TGCGCCAGCAGCTCGGGACTAGCGGGGGCAGCCGGGGAGCTGTTTTTT

D gene: TRBD1
clone size: -
V gene: TRBV7-9
J gene: TRBJ2-3
CDR3 length: 14
CDR3 protein: CASKPGGAADTQYF
CDR3 DNA: TGTGCCAGCAAACCAGGGGGAGCGGCAGATACGCAGTATTTT

D gene: TRBD2
clone size: few
V gene: TRBV7-2
J gene: TRBJ2-3
CDR3 length: 16
CDR3 protein: CASSVLAGGTEDTQYF
CDR3 DNA: TGTGCCAGCAGCGTACTAGCGGGGGGGACGGAAGATACGCAGTATTTT

D gene: -
clone size: few
V gene: TRBV5-1
J gene: TRBJ1-2
CDR3 length: 12
CDR3 protein: CASSLGGVGYTF
CDR3 DNA: TGCGCCAGCAGCTTGGGTGGTGTGGGCTACACCTTC